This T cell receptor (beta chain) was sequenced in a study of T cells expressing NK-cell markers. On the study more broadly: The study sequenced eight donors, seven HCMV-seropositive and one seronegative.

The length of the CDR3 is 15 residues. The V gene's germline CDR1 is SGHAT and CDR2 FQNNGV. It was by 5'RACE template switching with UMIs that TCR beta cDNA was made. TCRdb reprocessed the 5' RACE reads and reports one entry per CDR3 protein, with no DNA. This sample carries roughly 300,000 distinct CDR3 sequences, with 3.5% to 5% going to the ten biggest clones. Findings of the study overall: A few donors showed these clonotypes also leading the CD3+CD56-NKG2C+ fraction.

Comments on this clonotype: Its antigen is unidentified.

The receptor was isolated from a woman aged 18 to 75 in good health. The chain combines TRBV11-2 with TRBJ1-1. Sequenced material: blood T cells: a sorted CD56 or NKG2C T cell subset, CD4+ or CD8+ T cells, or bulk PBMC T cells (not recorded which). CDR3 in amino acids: CASSLFLSRNTEAFF.